What follows is one TCR beta chain and its context. This sample stems from a study of blood T cell repertoires in COVID-19. Germline CDR1 is SGHTA and CDR2 is FQGNSA. The junction had 2 bases not matched to a gene; V was cut back by 6 bases and J by 7 bases. CDR3 length: 13 amino acids. TCRdb's table, derived via immunoSEQ multiplex PCR, lists solely in-frame clones and lacks some. The repertoire holds approximately 150,000 clones, with over 85% as singletons. V is TRBV7-2 and J is TRBJ1-6; 8 bases are a match to TRBD1. The clonotype comes from a woman in her sixties or seventies with COVID-19, enrolled during active disease. The sequenced sample was peripheral blood. CDR3 in amino acids: CASRWDRNSPLHF. The CDR3 DNA is TGTGCCAGCAGATGGGACAGGAATTCACCCCTCCACTTT.